Listed below are T cell receptor beta chains from one sample, sequenced in a study of shared clonotypes between healthy human individuals. TCRdb keeps only in-frame clones here, not all; method: immunoSEQ multiplex PCR. Of a few million clones listed, over 90% are singletons. Specimen: naive CD4+ T cells from PBMCs. The receptors shown here come from a man aged 18-30 years in good health. Some clones in this sample may be carry-over from other donors' samples. Both conserved end residues are part of each CDR3. A D gene is named only where the DNA matches it firmly. Rows give clone size only sometimes, using once, few, many, or a class for an expanded clone.

D: TRBD1; J: TRBJ2-3; V: TRBV11-2; size: once; CDR3: CASSLAPNRGRVTDTQYF; DNA: TGTGCCAGCAGCTTAGCCCCCAACAGGGGGCGAGTCACAGATACGCAGTATTTT
D: .; J: TRBJ1-2; V: TRBV30; size: .; CDR3: CACRHLYGYTF; DNA: TGTGCCTGCCGACACCTCTATGGCTACACCTTC
D: TRBD1; J: TRBJ1-4; V: TRBV27; size: .; CDR3: CASSSTGTAVEKLFF; DNA: TGTGCCAGCAGTTCGACCGGGACAGCGGTGGAAAAACTGTTTTTT
D: TRBD1; J: TRBJ2-3; V: TRBV5-6; size: once; CDR3: CASSSGQRVTDTQYF; DNA: TGTGCCAGCAGCTCGGGACAGCGCGTCACAGATACGCAGTATTTT
D: .; J: TRBJ2-5; V: TRBV6-5; size: .; CDR3: CASSYYGPQETQYF; DNA: TGTGCCAGCAGTTACTACGGGCCACAAGAGACCCAGTACTTC
D: .; J: TRBJ1-1; V: TRBV19; size: .; CDR3: CASSLTVNTEAFF; DNA: TGTGCCAGTAGTCTAACCGTGAACACTGAAGCTTTCTTT
D: .; J: TRBJ2-7; V: TRBV9; size: .; CDR3: CASSVEGSIAAQYF; DNA: TGTGCCAGCAGCGTAGAAGGGTCGATCGCCGCGCAGTACTTC
D: TRBD1; J: TRBJ1-1; V: TRBV7-9; size: .; CDR3: CASSPRDRVGPEAFF; DNA: TGTGCCAGCAGCCCCCGGGACAGGGTTGGTCCTGAAGCTTTCTTT
D: TRBD1; J: TRBJ1-5; V: TRBV28; size: .; CDR3: CASSLLVTGGWDSNQPQHF; DNA: TGTGCCAGCAGTTTATTGGTGACAGGGGGCTGGGATAGCAATCAGCCCCAGCATTTT
D: .; J: TRBJ2-5; V: TRBV5-1; size: .; CDR3: CASSLASPETQYF; DNA: TGCGCCAGCAGCTTGGCGAGCCCGGAGACCCAGTACTTC
D: TRBD1; J: TRBJ1-3; V: TRBV10-3; size: .; CDR3: CAISEWGQGSGNTIYF; DNA: TGTGCCATCAGCGAGTGGGGACAGGGCTCTGGAAACACCATATATTTT
D: .; J: TRBJ2-3; V: TRBV9; size: .; CDR3: CASSVSPSPDTQYF; DNA: TGTGCCAGCAGCGTAAGTCCTAGCCCCGATACGCAGTATTTT
D: .; J: TRBJ1-4; V: TRBV5-4; size: once; CDR3: CASSSPGVEKLFF; DNA: TGTGCCAGCAGCTCGCCCGGGGTTGAAAAACTGTTTTTT
D: .; J: TRBJ2-7; V: TRBV6-1; size: .; CDR3: CASSEKDYEQYF; DNA: TGTGCCAGCAGTGAAAAGGACTACGAGCAGTACTTC
D: TRBD1; J: TRBJ1-3; V: TRBV4-1; size: .; CDR3: CASSHDRGSGNTIYF; DNA: TGCGCCAGCAGCCACGACAGGGGGTCTGGAAACACCATATATTTT
D: TRBD2; J: TRBJ2-3; V: TRBV7-9; size: .; CDR3: CASSNSGSGSDTQYF; DNA: TGTGCCAGCAGCAATAGCGGGAGTGGTTCAGATACGCAGTATTTT
D: TRBD1; J: TRBJ1-3; V: TRBV28; size: once; CDR3: CASSEQGAGGNTIYF; DNA: TGTGCCAGCAGCGAACAGGGGGCCGGTGGAAACACCATATATTTT
D: TRBD2; J: TRBJ2-5; V: TRBV9; size: .; CDR3: CASSPGASGSGKTQYF; DNA: TGTGCCAGCAGCCCTGGTGCTAGCGGGAGTGGAAAGACCCAGTACTTC
D: .; J: TRBJ2-2; V: TRBV15; size: .; CDR3: CATSRDWTANTGELFF; DNA: TGTGCCACCAGCAGAGACTGGACAGCGAACACCGGGGAGCTGTTTTTT
D: .; J: TRBJ2-1; V: TRBV4-3; size: .; CDR3: CASSQAGLPGQFF; DNA: TGCGCCAGCAGCCAAGCAGGCCTCCCGGGGCAGTTCTTC
D: .; J: TRBJ2-7; V: TRBV5-4; size: .; CDR3: CASRSPTGSSYEQYF; DNA: TGTGCCAGCAGATCCCCGACAGGATCCTCCTACGAGCAGTACTTC
D: TRBD2; J: TRBJ2-1; V: TRBV7-9; size: .; CDR3: CASSFLAGEEQFF; DNA: TGTGCCAGCAGCTTCCTAGCGGGAGAGGAGCAGTTCTTC
D: .; J: TRBJ2-3; V: TRBV27; size: .; CDR3: CASSLRDTQYF; DNA: TGTGCCAGCAGCCTAAGGGATACGCAGTATTTT
D: .; J: TRBJ2-1; V: TRBV7-3; size: .; CDR3: CASSLSPSGEQFF; DNA: TGTGCCAGCAGCTTAAGCCCCAGCGGTGAGCAGTTCTTC
D: .; J: TRBJ1-1; V: TRBV5-1; size: .; CDR3: CASSLDGGRNTEAFF; DNA: TGCGCCAGCAGCTTGGATGGAGGGCGGAACACTGAAGCTTTCTTT
D: .; J: TRBJ2-2; V: TRBV18; size: .; CDR3: CASSGQITNTGELFF; DNA: TGTGCCAGCTCAGGACAGATCACGAACACCGGGGAGCTGTTTTTT
D: TRBD1; J: TRBJ1-3; V: TRBV9; size: .; CDR3: CASSPGTGGGNTIYF; DNA: TGTGCCAGCAGCCCAGGGACAGGGGGAGGAAACACCATATATTTT
D: TRBD2; J: TRBJ2-7; V: TRBV28; size: .; CDR3: CASSFGTSGGAPHEQYF; DNA: TGTGCCAGCAGTTTTGGGACTAGCGGGGGGGCGCCACACGAGCAGTACTTC
D: TRBD2; J: TRBJ2-2; V: TRBV11-2; size: .; CDR3: CASTLGLAGTGELFF; DNA: TGTGCCAGCACCCTGGGACTAGCGGGCACCGGGGAGCTGTTTTTT
D: .; J: TRBJ2-7; V: TRBV11-2; size: .; CDR3: CASSERGSEQYF; DNA: TGTGCCAGCAGCGAGAGGGGCTCCGAGCAGTACTTC
D: .; J: TRBJ2-2; V: TRBV6-4; size: .; CDR3: CASSDSSVNTGELFF; DNA: TGTGCCAGCAGTGACTCGAGTGTTAACACCGGGGAGCTGTTTTTT
D: .; J: TRBJ2-3; V: TRBV19; size: .; CDR3: CASSKTHGRADTQYF; DNA: TGTGCCAGTAGTAAAACCCACGGGAGAGCAGATACGCAGTATTTT
D: .; J: TRBJ2-5; V: TRBV14; size: .; CDR3: CPSADQCALQETQYF; DNA: TGTCCATCAGCGGACCAATGCGCGCTCCAAGAGACCCAGTACTTC
D: .; J: TRBJ2-1; V: TRBV4-1; size: .; CDR3: CASSLQSLQFNEQFF; DNA: TGCGCCAGCAGCCTACAAAGCTTACAGTTCAATGAGCAGTTCTTC